This TCR beta chain was retrieved from a study of cytomegalovirus exposure and HLA in healthy donors. PCR employed 60 Vbeta and 13 Jbeta primers. Using immunoSEQ multiplex PCR, the repertoire was profiled, and TCRdb retains in-frame clones only, with some absent. The repertoire holds tens of thousands of clones, less than 65% seen once, with around 5% in the top ten. The V end was cut by 1 base, the J end by 2 bases, with 7 bases between. There are 14 residues in the CDR3. Germline V gives CDR1 SNHLY, CDR2 FYNNEI. The sample holds one count of this clone. Its target is not known. Study conclusions and caveats: An observed cluster of highly shared sequence variants was recorded as a likely sequencing artifact. 15,000 to 20,000 TCR beta sequences were associated with HLA alleles at 0.05 false discovery rate in a later analysis. Cytomegalovirus-associated TCR beta chains were listed, numbering roughly 150. 87-base-pair reads could not separate some V segments, including TRBV6-2 and TRBV6-3.

The sequenced sample was PBMCs. This sequence originates from a woman in her twenties or thirties in good health and CMV-seropositive. The rearrangement links TRBV2 to TRBJ2-3; the D is unclear. CDR3 region: CASSEGRNTDTQYF. Here the CDR3 DNA reads TGTGCCAGCAGTGAAGGGCGGAACACAGATACGCAGTATTTT.